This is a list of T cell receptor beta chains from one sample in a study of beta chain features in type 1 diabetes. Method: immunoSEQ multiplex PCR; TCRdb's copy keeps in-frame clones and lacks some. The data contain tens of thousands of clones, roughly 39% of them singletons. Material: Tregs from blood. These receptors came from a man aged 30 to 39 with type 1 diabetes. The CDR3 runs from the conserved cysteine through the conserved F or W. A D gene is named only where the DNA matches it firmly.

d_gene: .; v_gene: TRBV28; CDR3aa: CASLDRMRGASEAFF
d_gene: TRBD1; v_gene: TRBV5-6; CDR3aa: CASSFARGQFYEQYF
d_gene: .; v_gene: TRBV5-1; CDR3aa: CASSLTHREEQYF
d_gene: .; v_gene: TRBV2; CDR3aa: CASSDFQGAGNTIYF
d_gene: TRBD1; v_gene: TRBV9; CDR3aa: CASSVSTGGSGAQETQYF
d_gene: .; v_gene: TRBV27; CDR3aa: CASSLSRAGANVLTF
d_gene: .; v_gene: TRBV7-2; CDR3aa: CASSLVGDNTEAFF
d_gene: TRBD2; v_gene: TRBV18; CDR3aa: CASSPSGTSTYNEQFF
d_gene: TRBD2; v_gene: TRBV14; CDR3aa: CASSQDIAGGPMPYNEQFF
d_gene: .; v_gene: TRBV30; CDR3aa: CAWSDGASYEQYF
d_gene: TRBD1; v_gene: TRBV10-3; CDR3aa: CAISSGQNQPQHF
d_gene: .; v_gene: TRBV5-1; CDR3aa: CASSSNAVNTEAFF
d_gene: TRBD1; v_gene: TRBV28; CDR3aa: CATSPGQAYYGYTF
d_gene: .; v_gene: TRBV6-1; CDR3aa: CASSEGSGGRGAFF
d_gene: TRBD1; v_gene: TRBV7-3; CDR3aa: CASSYGQDSTDTQYF
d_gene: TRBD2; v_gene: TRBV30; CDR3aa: CASLRGGTNEQFF
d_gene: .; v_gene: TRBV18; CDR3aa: CASTAATGASYEQYF
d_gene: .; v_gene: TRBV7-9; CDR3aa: CASSPQGFANEKLFF
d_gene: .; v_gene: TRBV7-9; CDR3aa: CASSTRPYPVQPQHF
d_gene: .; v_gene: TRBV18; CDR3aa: CASSPGTQGNGYTF
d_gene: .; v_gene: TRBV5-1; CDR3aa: CASSGRVGEKLFF
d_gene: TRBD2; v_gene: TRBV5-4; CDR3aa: CASSLGGLAGADTQYF
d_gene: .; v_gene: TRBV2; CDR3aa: CASSRPGERPGANVLTF
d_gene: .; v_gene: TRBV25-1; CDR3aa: CASSSSGSPLQPQHF
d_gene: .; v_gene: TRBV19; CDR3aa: CASSIGNRNTEAFF
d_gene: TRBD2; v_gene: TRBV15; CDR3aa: CATSSGTSGNEQFF
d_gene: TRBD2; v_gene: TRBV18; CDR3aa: CASSGRGLAGGPYTGELFF
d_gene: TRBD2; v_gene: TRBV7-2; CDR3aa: CASSLAPSGDTQYF
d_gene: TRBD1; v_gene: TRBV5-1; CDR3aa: CASSPAAGGRVDTEAFF
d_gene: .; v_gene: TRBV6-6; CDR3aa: CASSPPGSSYNEQFF
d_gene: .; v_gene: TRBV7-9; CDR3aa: CASSLGSGLGNTEAFF
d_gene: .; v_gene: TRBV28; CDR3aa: CASSLVTAGNTDTQYF
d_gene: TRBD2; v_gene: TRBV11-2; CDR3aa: CASSLRREQQLTTGELFF